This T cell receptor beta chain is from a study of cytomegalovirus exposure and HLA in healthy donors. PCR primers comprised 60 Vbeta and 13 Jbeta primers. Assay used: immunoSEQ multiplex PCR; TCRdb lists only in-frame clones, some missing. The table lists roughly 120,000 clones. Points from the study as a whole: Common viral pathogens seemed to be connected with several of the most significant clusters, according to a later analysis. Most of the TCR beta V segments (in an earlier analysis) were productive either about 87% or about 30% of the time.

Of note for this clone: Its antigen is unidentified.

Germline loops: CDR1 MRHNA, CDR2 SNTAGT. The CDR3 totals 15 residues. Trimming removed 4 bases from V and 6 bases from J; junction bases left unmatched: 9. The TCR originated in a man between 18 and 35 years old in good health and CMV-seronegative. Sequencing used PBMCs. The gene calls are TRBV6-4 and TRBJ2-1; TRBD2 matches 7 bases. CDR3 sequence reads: CASSAELAEGNEQFF. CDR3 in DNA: TGTGCCAGCAGTGCCGAGCTAGCGGAGGGCAATGAGCAGTTCTTC.